Each of the 12 T cell receptor beta chains below was sequenced from the same sample in a study of T-cell memory formation after mild COVID-19. TCRdb reanalysed the 5' RACE reads using MiXCR and keeps one entry per CDR3 protein. This sample has 150,000 to 200,000 distinct CDR3 sequences, with 10% to 15% found just once. Sample: PBMCs or a T cell subset sorted from them (not recorded which). All receptors come from a man younger than 30 who had mild COVID-19 (a few samples of this study predate the infection). Cell type and time point are not known.

The J gene is TRBJ2-3, the V gene TRBV28; D possibly uses TRBD1 or TRBD2 (5 bases each). The CDR3 is 16 amino acids. CDR1 and CDR2 (germline): MDHEN, SYDVKM. Trimming stripped 3 bases from V and 5 bases from J, with 18 bases between. The CDR3 DNA is TGTGCCAGCAGTTTTGTCGTGGGCCGGGGCATAGATACGCAGTATTTT. Residues: CASSFVVGRGIDTQYF. Complete variable domain (other parts from reference TRBV28 and TRBJ2-3): DVKVTQSSRYLVKRTGEKVFLECVQDMDHENMFWYRQDPGLGLRLIYFSYDVKMKEKGDIPEGYSVSREKKERFSLILESASTNQTSMYLCASSFVVGRGIDTQYFGPGTRLTVL.

The chain couples TRBV6-2 or TRBV6-3 to TRBJ2-2; a weak D match, TRBD1 (6 bases). CDR3 length equals 12 residues. Germline CDR1 MNHEY, CDR2 SVGEGT. The V gene lost 7 bases and the J gene lost 9 bases, with 12 bases spanning the gap. The CDR3 DNA reads as TGTGCCAGCACTTCACAGGGCAGGGAGCTGTTTTTT. Amino acids: CASTSQGRELFF.

This clonotype has more than one count but fewer than ten. The chain couples TRBV5-1 to TRBJ1-2, with a possible D match to TRBD1 (6 bases). Between the trimmed V and J ends, which lost 0 bases and 2 bases, there was a span of 8 bases. CDR3 size: 14 residues. Germline values: CDR1 SGHRS, CDR2 YFSETQ. CDR3 DNA: TGCGCCAGCAGCTTGGGACAGGACAACTATGGCTACACCTTC. It yields the protein CASSLGQDNYGYTF.

In DNA form, the CDR3 reads TGCAGTGCTCCCACCGGCGGGGTTATAGGCGGGGAGCTGTTTTTT. This encodes CSAPTGGVIGGELFF. The rearrangement joins TRBV20-1 to TRBJ2-2; possible D gene TRBD2, 6 bases. The germline V gene has CDR1 DFQATT and CDR2 SNEGSKA (reference sequence). Trimming removed 5 bases at V and 7 bases at J, with 20 bases between. The CDR3 is made up of 15 amino acids.

This clonotype was detected a few times. This rearrangement joins TRBV25-1 to TRBJ1-2; no definite D call. CDR3 size: 11 residues. V was cut by 7 bases and J by 4 bases, with 7 bases left in between. The germline V gene encodes CDR1 MGHDK and CDR2 SYGVNS. DNA for the CDR3: TGTGCCAGCAAGTGGGGCTATGGCTACACCTTC. Translation gives CASKWGYGYTF.

The V gene is TRBV3-1, the J gene TRBJ2-1; no reliable D call. The germline V gene has CDR1 LGHDT and CDR2 YNNKEL (reference sequence). V gave up 1 base and J gave up 6 bases, with 10 bases separating them. The CDR3 contains 14 residues. This chain's CDR3 is CASSQVSWGNEQFF. The CDR3 DNA is TGTGCCAGCAGCCAAGTTTCTTGGGGCAATGAGCAGTTCTTC.

A few counts support this clonotype. The chain uses TRBV6-6 and TRBJ1-2, with 9 bases lining up with TRBD1. The V segment lost 4 bases and the J segment 6 bases; nucleotides outside the gene matches: 6. This CDR3 comprises 14 residues. The germline CDR1 and CDR2 sequences are MNHNY and SVGAGI (reference sequence). The CDR3 spells CASSWATGGDGYTF. The CDR3 region has the DNA TGTGCCAGCAGTTGGGCTACAGGGGGCGATGGCTACACCTTC.

The genes are TRBV20-1 and TRBJ2-3; either TRBD1 or TRBD2 may supply D (5 bases each). CDR3 length: 14 residues. Per the germline V gene, CDR1 is DFQATT and CDR2 is SNEGSKA (reference sequence). V lost 1 base to trimming and J lost 8 bases, with 16 bases between them. CDR3 sequence (DNA): TGCAGTGCTAGAGTTCCGGGGCCTCCTGGTACGCAGTATTTT. Translating it yields CSARVPGPPGTQYF.

CDR3: CASRGAGGVETQYF. The CDR3 DNA follows: TGTGCCAGCAGGGGAGCGGGGGGAGTGGAGACCCAGTACTTC. The chain joins TRBV7-8 to TRBJ2-5, with 9 positions matching TRBD2. After removal of 6 bases from V and 5 bases from J, the junction contained 7 bases not matched to a gene. This CDR3 contains 14 residues. The germline CDR1 and CDR2 sequences are SGHVS and FQNEAQ.

The chain employs TRBV12-3 or TRBV12-4 and TRBJ1-6; D unresolved. The CDR3 has 15 residues. V gave up 3 bases and J gave up 5 bases, with 11 bases separating them. CDR3 sequence (DNA): TGTGCCAGCAGTTTGTCCGGTAGCAATAATTCACCCCTCCACTTT. Its protein is CASSLSGSNNSPLHF.

In its sample, this clonotype was seen many times. This chain joins TRBV12-3 or TRBV12-4 and TRBJ2-1, with a tentative D call TRBD2 (5 bases). The CDR3 extends over 14 amino acids. Trimming took 5 bases from V and 4 from J, leaving 12 bases between them. CDR3 nucleotides: TGTGCCAGCAGTCCTGGACTTCCATACAATGAGCAGTTCTTC. This sequence encodes CASSPGLPYNEQFF.

CDR3 in amino acids: CAWSHGSLQPQHF. For the CDR3, the DNA is TGTGCCTGGAGTCACGGTTCTCTTCAGCCCCAGCATTTT. This chain joins TRBV30 and TRBJ1-5; no definite D call. This CDR3 is 13 amino acids long. V lost 2 bases to trimming and J lost 6 bases, with 11 bases between them. Germline values: CDR1 GTSNPN, CDR2 SVGIG (reference sequence).